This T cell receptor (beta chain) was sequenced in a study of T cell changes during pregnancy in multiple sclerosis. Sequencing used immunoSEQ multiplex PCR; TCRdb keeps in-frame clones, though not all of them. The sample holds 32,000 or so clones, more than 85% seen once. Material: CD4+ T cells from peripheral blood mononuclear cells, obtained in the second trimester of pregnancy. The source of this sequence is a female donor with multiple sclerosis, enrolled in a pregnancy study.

CDR3 bases: TGTGCCAGCAGCTTATATTTATTGGAGACCCAGTACTTC. Amino acid sequence: CASSLYLLETQYF. The gene calls are TRBV11-2 and TRBJ2-5; D is ambiguous. This CDR3 comprises 13 residues. Germline V gives CDR1 SGHAT, CDR2 FQNNGV. V dropped 2 bases and J dropped 5 bases, with 9 bases sitting between them. Using reference TRBV11-2 and TRBJ2-5 for the parts outside the CDR3, the full variable domain is EAGVAQSPRYKIIEKRQSVAFWCNPISGHATLYWYQQILGQGPKLLIQFQNNGVVDDSQLPKDRFSAERLKGVDSTLKIQPAKLEDSAVYLCASSLYLLETQYFGPGTRLLVL.